The TCR beta chain under discussion was sequenced for a study of human T cells and chemical hapten exposure. Study context: How much TCR each sample yielded varied, mostly because pooled library volumes differed slightly. General study findings and limits: Sensitizing with DPC caused no change in TCRs above 1 in 1000 frequency.

In the authors' methods: There were a median of approximately 88,000 TCRs per sample, with a range from roughly 20,000 to 690,600. MiXCR was run by TCRdb on the RACE reads, yielding one entry per CDR3 protein. These V and J calls are TCRdb output, not the study's own analysis. The table lists 84,000 or so distinct CDR3 sequences, about 11% of them singletons. Time point noted: patch test 1, 2 weeks after DPC sensitization. Treatment described: therapeutic diphenylcyclopropenone sensitization with weekly scalp DPC. This clonotype was counted a few times. Antigen unknown. Germline CDR1 and CDR2: MDHEN and SYDVKM. CDR3 length: 12 amino acids. V lost 6 bases, J lost 6 bases, and 11 bases lay in between.

The V gene is TRBV28, the J gene TRBJ1-2; D unclear. The source of this sequence is a middle-aged man with alopecia areata. Some clones in this sample may be carry-over from other donors' samples. The material sequenced was whole blood, taken in connection with sensitization to the hapten diphenylcyclopropenone (DPC). The CDR3, as DNA: TGTGCCAGCAGAATAAGGAGGCATGGCTACACCTTC. Translation gives CASRIRRHGYTF.